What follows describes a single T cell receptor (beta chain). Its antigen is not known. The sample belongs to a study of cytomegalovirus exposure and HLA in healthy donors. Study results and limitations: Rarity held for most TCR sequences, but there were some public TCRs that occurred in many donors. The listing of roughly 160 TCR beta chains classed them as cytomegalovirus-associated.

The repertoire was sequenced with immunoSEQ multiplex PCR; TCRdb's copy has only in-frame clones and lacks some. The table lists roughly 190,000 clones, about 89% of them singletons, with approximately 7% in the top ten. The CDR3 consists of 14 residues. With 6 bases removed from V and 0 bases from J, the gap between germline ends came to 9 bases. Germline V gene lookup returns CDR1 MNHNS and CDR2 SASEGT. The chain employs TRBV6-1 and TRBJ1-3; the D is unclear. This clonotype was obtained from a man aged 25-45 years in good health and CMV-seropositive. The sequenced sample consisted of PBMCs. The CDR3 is CASSPQSSGNTIYF. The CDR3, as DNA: TGTGCCAGCAGCCCGCAGTCCTCTGGAAACACCATATATTTT.